Listed below are T cell receptor beta chains from one sample, sequenced in a study of blood T cell repertoires in COVID-19. Clones were sequenced by immunoSEQ multiplex PCR, and TCRdb holds only the in-frame ones, with some missing. The sample carries fewer than 400,000 clones, roughly 86% recorded once. Sequenced input: PBMCs or T cells enriched from blood (not recorded which). These receptors all stem from a young woman who had recovered from COVID-19. CDR3s include the opening cysteine and the closing phenylalanine or tryptophan. A D gene is named only where the DNA matches it firmly. Some rows have no size entry. The others give once, few or many, or a class for an expanded clone.

clone_size,d_call,v_call,j_call,cdr3_aa,cdr3_nt
-,TRBD1,TRBV4-2,TRBJ2-7,CASSQVWTGESSYEQYF,TGTGCCAGCAGCCAAGTCTGGACAGGTGAAAGCTCCTACGAGCAGTACTTC
-,-,TRBV7-3,TRBJ2-2,CASSTDSARELFF,TGTGCCAGCAGCACGGACTCGGCCCGGGAGCTGTTTTTT
few,TRBD2,TRBV3-1/TRBV3-2,TRBJ2-5,CASSQAGLAGGFQETQYF,TGTGCCAGCAGCCAAGCGGGACTAGCGGGAGGATTCCAAGAGACCCAGTACTTC
once,TRBD1,TRBV6-5,TRBJ1-2,CASSSPTTGFGGYTF,TGTGCCAGCAGTTCCCCAACGACAGGGTTCGGTGGCTACACCTTC
-,-,TRBV18,TRBJ1-6,CASSSNRAYNNSPLHF,TGTGCCAGCTCATCGAACAGGGCATACAATAATTCACCCCTCCACTTT
-,-,TRBV5-4,TRBJ2-5,CASSLAGVETQYF,TGTGCCAGCAGCTTGGCCGGGGTCGAGACCCAGTACTTC
-,TRBD2,TRBV29-1,TRBJ2-3,CSVEGLAGITDTQYF,TGCAGCGTTGAGGGACTAGCGGGGATCACAGATACGCAGTATTTT
many,-,TRBV4-2,TRBJ1-5,CASSQDTGRVRNQPQHF,TGTGCCAGCAGCCAAGATACTGGCAGGGTACGAAATCAGCCCCAGCATTTT
-,TRBD2,TRBV6-5,TRBJ2-1,CASSYGLAGGNEQFF,TGTGCCAGCAGTTACGGACTAGCGGGGGGCAATGAGCAGTTCTTC
-,-,TRBV9,TRBJ1-2,CASSPRSGDYGYTF,TGTGCCAGCAGCCCCCGTTCAGGGGACTATGGCTACACCTTC
-,-,TRBV10-3,TRBJ1-6,CAIRAGQMENSPLHF,TGTGCCATCAGGGCTGGACAGATGGAGAATTCACCCCTCCACTTT
-,-,TRBV27,TRBJ1-1,CASSLGARRTGEAFF,TGTGCCAGCAGTTTAGGCGCCCGTAGAACGGGAGAAGCTTTCTTT
-,TRBD1,TRBV5-1,TRBJ1-4,CASSLGRGEEKLFF,TGCGCCAGCAGCTTGGGCAGGGGGGAAGAAAAACTGTTTTTT
-,TRBD2,TRBV27,TRBJ2-7,CASSLGPTSGRYEQYF,TGTGCCAGCAGTTTAGGTCCGACTAGCGGGAGGTACGAGCAGTACTTC
-,TRBD1,TRBV7-9,TRBJ2-2,CASSLRQGNTGELFF,TGTGCCAGCAGCTTACGACAGGGTAACACCGGGGAGCTGTTTTTT
-,TRBD2,TRBV4-3,TRBJ2-7,CASSFAGGSSYEQYF,TGCGCCAGCAGCTTTGCGGGGGGGAGCTCCTACGAGCAGTACTTC
-,TRBD2,TRBV29-1,TRBJ2-1,CSVDGMRAGGLYEQFF,TGCAGCGTTGACGGTATGAGAGCGGGAGGTCTCTATGAGCAGTTCTTC
-,-,TRBV19,TRBJ1-5,CASSQDRNQPQHF,TGTGCCAGTAGTCAGGACAGAAATCAGCCCCAGCATTTT
-,-,TRBV23-1,TRBJ1-1,CASSPGDTEAFF,TGCGCCAGCAGCCCGGGGGACACTGAAGCTTTCTTT
-,-,TRBV4-2,TRBJ1-3,CASSRRGGNTIYF,TGTGCCAGCAGCCGTAGGGGTGGAAACACCATATATTTT
once,TRBD1,TRBV12-3/TRBV12-4,TRBJ1-2,CASTRGQDYGYTF,TGTGCCAGCACCCGGGGACAGGACTATGGCTACACCTTC
-,TRBD1,TRBV27,TRBJ2-7,CASSLGQPNSYEQYF,TGTGCCAGCAGTCTGGGACAGCCCAACTCCTACGAGCAGTACTTC
-,TRBD2,TRBV19,TRBJ2-7,CASSIGPGLGVQEQYF,TGTGCCAGTAGTATAGGCCCGGGACTAGGGGTCCAAGAGCAGTACTTC
-,-,TRBV6-2/TRBV6-3,TRBJ1-6,CASSYGGSVSPLHF,TGTGCCAGCAGTTACGGCGGGTCGGTTTCACCCCTCCACTTT
-,TRBD1,TRBV7-2,TRBJ2-7,CASSLSGTGPSEQYF,TGTGCCAGCAGCTTATCCGGGACAGGGCCGAGCGAGCAGTACTTC
-,-,TRBV4-2,TRBJ2-2,CASSQDRNTGELFF,TGTGCCAGCAGCCAAGACCGGAACACCGGGGAGCTGTTTTTT
-,-,TRBV3-1/TRBV3-2,TRBJ1-1,CASSHLQIDTEAFF,TGTGCCAGCAGCCATTTACAAATCGACACTGAAGCTTTCTTT
-,-,TRBV14,TRBJ1-1,CASSQSIGQHMNTEAFF,TGTGCCAGCAGCCAAAGCATTGGACAACACATGAACACTGAAGCTTTCTTT
-,TRBD2,TRBV24-1,TRBJ2-1,CATSDPGGPEGEQFF,TGTGCCACCAGCGATCCGGGAGGGCCAGAGGGCGAGCAGTTCTTC
-,TRBD1,TRBV29-1,TRBJ2-7,CSVAGTGPYEQYF,TGCAGCGTTGCCGGGACAGGGCCCTACGAGCAGTACTTC
-,-,TRBV4-2,TRBJ1-3,CASSQVEWAGGNTIYF,TGTGCCAGCAGCCAAGTCGAATGGGCGGGGGGAAACACCATATATTTT
-,TRBD2,TRBV7-2,TRBJ2-5,CATKLAGVFETQYF,TGTGCCACCAAACTAGCGGGAGTTTTTGAGACCCAGTACTTC
-,TRBD1,TRBV27,TRBJ1-1,CASSLQGAEDTEAFF,TGTGCCAGCAGTTTACAGGGGGCCGAGGACACTGAAGCTTTCTTT
once,TRBD1,TRBV5-5,TRBJ1-1,CASSLPLTGVTEAFF,TGTGCCAGCAGCCTGCCCTTGACAGGGGTCACTGAAGCTTTCTTT
-,TRBD2,TRBV7-9,TRBJ2-1,CASSQDSGRGVEQFF,TGTGCCAGCAGCCAGGACTCCGGCCGGGGGGTTGAGCAGTTCTTC
once,-,TRBV19,TRBJ1-3,CASSPHPGRAGNTIYF,TGTGCCAGTAGTCCTCACCCGGGCAGGGCTGGAAACACCATATATTTT
-,-,TRBV4-1,TRBJ1-1,CASSQDSGNTEAFF,TGCGCCAGCAGCCAGGATTCGGGGAACACTGAAGCTTTCTTT